The entry below gives a single TCR beta chain sequence along with its context. This sample was taken from a study of control samples from healthy donors and cancer patients. Germline-derived CDR1 and CDR2 are MDHEN and SYDVKM. Trimming removed 7 bases from V and 3 bases from J; junction bases left unmatched: 3. The length of the CDR3 is 14 residues. Some clones are missing from TCRdb's copy, which holds only in-frame ones; the method was immunoSEQ multiplex PCR. Of about 220,000 clones listed, 85% to 95% are singletons. The TCR was taken from a middle-aged man in good health. The chain recombines TRBV28 with TRBJ2-3; TRBD2 matches 11 bases. Sequencing input: blood. This CDR3 is CASTGTSGTDTQYF. CDR3 coding DNA: TGTGCCAGCACTGGGACTAGCGGAACAGATACGCAGTATTTT.